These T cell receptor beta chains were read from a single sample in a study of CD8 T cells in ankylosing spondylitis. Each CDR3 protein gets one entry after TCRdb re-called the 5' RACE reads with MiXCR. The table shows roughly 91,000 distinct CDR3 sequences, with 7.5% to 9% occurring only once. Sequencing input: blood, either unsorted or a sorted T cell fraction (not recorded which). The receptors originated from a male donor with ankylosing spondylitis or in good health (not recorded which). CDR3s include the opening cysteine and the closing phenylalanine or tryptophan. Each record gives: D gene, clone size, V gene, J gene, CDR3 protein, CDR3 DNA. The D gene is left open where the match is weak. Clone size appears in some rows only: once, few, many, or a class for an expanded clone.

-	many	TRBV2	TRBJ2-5	CASRQGDGVETQYF	TGTGCCAGCAGGCAAGGGGATGGTGTGGAGACCCAGTACTTC
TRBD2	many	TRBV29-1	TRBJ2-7	CSVARPEREATYEQYF	TGCAGCGTTGCCCGCCCGGAGCGGGAGGCTACTTACGAGCAGTACTTC
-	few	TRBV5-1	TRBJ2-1	CASSLAVGTEQFF	TGCGCCAGCAGCTTGGCGGTCGGGACAGAGCAGTTCTTC
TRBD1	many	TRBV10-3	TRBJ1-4	CAIGPGTENEKLFF	TGTGCCATCGGGCCCGGGACAGAAAATGAAAAACTGTTTTTT
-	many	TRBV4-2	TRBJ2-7	CASSSPGAPTYEQYF	TGTGCCAGCAGCTCGCCCGGGGCGCCGACCTACGAGCAGTACTTC
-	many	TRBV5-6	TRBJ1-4	CASSLVASTNEKLFF	TGTGCCAGCAGCTTGGTGGCAAGCACTAATGAAAAACTGTTTTTT
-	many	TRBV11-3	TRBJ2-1	CASSLEFGYEQFF	TGTGCCAGCAGCTTAGAATTTGGGTATGAGCAGTTCTTC
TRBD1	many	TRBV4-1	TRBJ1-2	CASSQVPGTANYGYTF	TGCGCCAGCAGCCAAGTTCCCGGGACAGCTAACTATGGCTACACCTTC
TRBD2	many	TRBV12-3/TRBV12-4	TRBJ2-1	CASSSLREGLNEQFF	TGTGCCAGCAGTTCTTTGCGGGAGGGCCTAAATGAGCAGTTCTTC
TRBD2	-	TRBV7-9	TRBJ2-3	CASSLARAGTSRDTQYF	TGTGCCAGCAGCTTAGCTAGGGCCGGGACTAGCAGAGATACGCAGTATTTT
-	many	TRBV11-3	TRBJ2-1	CASSYDSAYNEQFF	TGTGCCAGCAGCTACGACTCCGCCTACAATGAGCAGTTCTTC
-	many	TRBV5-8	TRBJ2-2	CASRILGGRTGELFF	TGTGCCAGCAGGATTCTAGGGGGGCGAACCGGGGAGCTGTTTTTT
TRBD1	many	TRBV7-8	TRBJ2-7	CASSYRDRTTYEQYF	TGTGCCAGCAGCTACCGGGACAGGACGACCTACGAGCAGTACTTC
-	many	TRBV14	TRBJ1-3	CASSQARVSGNTIYF	TGTGCCAGCAGCCAAGCCAGGGTATCTGGAAACACCATATATTTT
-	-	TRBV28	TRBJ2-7	CASTTAAPIYEQYF	TGTGCCAGCACCACAGCAGCCCCCATCTACGAGCAGTACTTC
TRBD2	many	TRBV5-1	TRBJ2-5	CASRLQLVQRDLAETQYF	TGCGCCAGCAGATTACAACTGGTCCAGCGGGACTTGGCGGAGACCCAGTACTTC
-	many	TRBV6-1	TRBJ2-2	CASRSQPSSNTGELFF	TGTGCCAGCAGAAGTCAACCTTCATCGAACACCGGGGAGCTGTTTTTT
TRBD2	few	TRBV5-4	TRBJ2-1	CASSLGSSGQAYNEQFF	TGTGCCAGCAGCTTGGGCTCTAGCGGTCAAGCCTACAATGAGCAGTTCTTC
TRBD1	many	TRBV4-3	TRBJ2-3	CASSQAQGATDTQYF	TGCGCCAGCAGCCAAGCACAGGGGGCTACAGATACGCAGTATTTT
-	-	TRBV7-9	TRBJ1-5	CASSLAGPNQPQHF	TGTGCCAGCAGCTTAGCTGGGCCTAATCAGCCCCAGCATTTT
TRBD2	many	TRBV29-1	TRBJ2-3	CSATAGTSPDTQYF	TGCAGCGCGACAGCCGGGACTAGTCCGGATACGCAGTATTTT
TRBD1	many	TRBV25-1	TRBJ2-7	CASSKATGQDTSSSYEQYF	TGTGCCAGCAGTAAGGCAACGGGACAGGACACCTCGAGCTCCTACGAGCAGTACTTC
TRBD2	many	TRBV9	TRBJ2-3	CASSVGGGPNTDTQYF	TGTGCCAGCAGCGTTGGCGGGGGGCCGAACACAGATACGCAGTATTTT
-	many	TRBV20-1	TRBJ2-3	CSALGLLDSTDTQYF	TGCAGTGCCTTAGGACTACTTGATAGCACAGATACGCAGTATTTT
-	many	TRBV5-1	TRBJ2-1	CASSWGVSYNEQFF	TGCGCCAGCAGCTGGGGTGTGAGTTACAATGAGCAGTTCTTC
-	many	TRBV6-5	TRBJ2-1	CASSYLASRSSYNEQFF	TGTGCCAGCAGTTATCTTGCTAGCCGGAGCTCCTACAATGAGCAGTTCTTC
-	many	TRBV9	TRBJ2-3	CASSVEATDTQYF	TGTGCCAGCAGCGTAGAGGCCACAGATACGCAGTATTTT
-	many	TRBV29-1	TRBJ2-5	CSVDSQETQYF	TGCAGCGTGGACTCTCAAGAGACCCAGTACTTC